This T cell receptor (beta chain) was found in a study of response to subunit inactivated influenza vaccine. In this sample, this clonotype turned up a few times. TCRdb passed the RT-PCR reads through MiXCR, listing each CDR3 protein once. The sample holds about 570,000 distinct CDR3 sequences, about 11% seen once. This sample was shared with a second study, whose subject was T cells expressing NK-cell markers. That paper states: A 5'RACE template switching approach incorporating UMIs was used to make TCR beta cDNA. Among eight sequenced donors, seven carried HCMV seropositivity while one was seronegative. A range of 1.0-7.0% of CD8+ T cells consisted of dominant NKG2C+ clonotypes in 5 to 7 donors. The CD3+CD56-NKG2C+ fraction of several donors was likewise dominated by these clonotypes. There remained a lack of clarity about HCMV specificity of expanded NKG2C+ T cell clones.

The source material was PBMCs from blood, sampled on the day of vaccination. The clonotype was recovered from a man between 45 and 60 years old who received an inactivated influenza vaccine.

The CDR3 sequence: CASSHNEREATDTQYF. The CDR3 nucleotides are TGCGCCAGCAGCCACAACGAGCGGGAGGCCACAGATACGCAGTATTTT. This rearrangement joins TRBV5-1 to TRBJ2-3, with 9 nucleotides matching TRBD2. This CDR3 spans 16 amino acids. V gave up 4 bases and J gave up 2 bases; unmatched junction bases: 8. The germline V gene encodes CDR1 SGHRS and CDR2 YFSETQ.